This TCR beta chain was found in a study of T-cell reconstitution after alpha-beta-depleted transplantation in children. This clonotype was detected ten times or more. Preparation of the TCRbeta library used unique molecular identifiers. Each CDR3 protein gets one entry after TCRdb re-called the PCR reads with MiXCR. The data contain 200,000 to 300,000 distinct CDR3 sequences, about 12% of them seen just once; the ten biggest clones take up roughly 2.8%. This receptor was identified in a human donor who donated a stem cell graft to a child with acute lymphoblastic leukemia. This specimen was PBMCs from the stem cell graft donor, taken from the stem cell graft.

CDR3 in DNA: TGTGCCACCAGCAGAGTGGGGAGGGGAGGAGAGACCCAGTACTTC. This gives the protein CATSRVGRGGETQYF. The chain is built from TRBV15 and TRBJ2-5; TRBD2 matches 7 bases. The germline V gene encodes CDR1 LNHNV and CDR2 YYDKDF (reference sequence). V gave up 1 base and J gave up 4 bases; unmatched junction bases: 6. The length of the CDR3 is 15 residues.